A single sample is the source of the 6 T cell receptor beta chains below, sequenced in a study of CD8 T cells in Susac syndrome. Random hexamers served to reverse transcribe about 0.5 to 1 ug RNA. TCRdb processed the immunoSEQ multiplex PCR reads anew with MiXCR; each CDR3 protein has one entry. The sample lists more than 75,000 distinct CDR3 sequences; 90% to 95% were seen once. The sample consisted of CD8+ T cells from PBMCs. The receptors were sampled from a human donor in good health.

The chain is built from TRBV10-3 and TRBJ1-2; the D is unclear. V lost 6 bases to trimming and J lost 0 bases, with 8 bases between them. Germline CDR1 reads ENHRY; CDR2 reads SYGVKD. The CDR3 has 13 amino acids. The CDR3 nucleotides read TGTGCCATCAGGAGAGAGCCTAACTATGGCTACACCTTC. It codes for CAIRREPNYGYTF.

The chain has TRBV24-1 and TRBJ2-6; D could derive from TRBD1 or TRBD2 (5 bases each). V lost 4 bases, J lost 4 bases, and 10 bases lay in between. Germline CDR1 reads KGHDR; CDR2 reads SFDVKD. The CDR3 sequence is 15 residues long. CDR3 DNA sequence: TGTGCCACCAGTGACGGGGACGGGGGGGCCAACGTCCTGACTTTC. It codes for CATSDGDGGANVLTF.

In DNA form, the CDR3 reads TGTGCCAGCAGCCAAGATCCTTTCTACGAGCAGTACTTC. Translation: CASSQDPFYEQYF. This chain links TRBV3-1 with TRBJ2-7; D ambiguous. Between the trimmed V and J ends, which lost 0 bases and 3 bases, there was a span of 6 bases. The CDR3 runs 13 residues. CDR1 and CDR2 from the germline V gene are LGHDT and YNNKEL (reference sequence).

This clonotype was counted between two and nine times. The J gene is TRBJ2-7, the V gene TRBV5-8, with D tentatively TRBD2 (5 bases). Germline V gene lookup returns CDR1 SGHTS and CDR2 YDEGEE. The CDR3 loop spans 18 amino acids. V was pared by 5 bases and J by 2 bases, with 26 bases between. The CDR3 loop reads CASSEGAPYVSLAYEQYF. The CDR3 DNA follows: TGTGCCAGCAGTGAGGGAGCTCCATATGTATCCCTCGCCTACGAGCAGTACTTC.

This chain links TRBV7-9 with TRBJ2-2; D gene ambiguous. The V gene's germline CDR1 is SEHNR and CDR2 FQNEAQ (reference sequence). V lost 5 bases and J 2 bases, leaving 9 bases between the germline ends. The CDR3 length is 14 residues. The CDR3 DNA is TGTGCCAGCAGCCATCAGAAAAACACCGGGGAGCTGTTTTTT. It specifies CASSHQKNTGELFF. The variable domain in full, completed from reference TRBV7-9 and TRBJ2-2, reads DTGVSQNPRHKITKRGQNVTFRCDPISEHNRLYWYRQTLGQGPEFLTYFQNEAQLEKSRLLSDRFSAERPKGSFSTLEIQRTEQGDSAMYLCASSHQKNTGELFFGEGSRLTVL.

This CDR3 is CASSYGEDSGANVLTF. The CDR3 coding sequence is TGTGCCAGCAGCTACGGGGAGGACTCTGGGGCCAACGTCCTGACTTTC. This chain connects TRBV6-5 to TRBJ2-6, with D possibly being TRBD2 (6 bases). V dropped 6 bases and J dropped 0 bases, with 12 bases sitting between them. Per germline, CDR1 MNHEY and CDR2 SVGAGI. The CDR3 is 16 amino acids.